These 30 T cell receptor beta chains came from one sample sequenced in a study of cytotoxic CD8 clonotypes in ibrutinib-treated CLL. Method: immunoSEQ multiplex PCR; TCRdb's copy keeps in-frame clones and lacks some. Counted here are about 160,000 clones, roughly 88% occurring once; the ten biggest clones make up around 3%. Sample: PBMCs, taken at disease progression, from a patient treated with ibrutinib. All receptors derive from a human donor with chronic lymphocytic leukemia.

The genes are TRBV27 and TRBJ2-2; the match to TRBD1 covers 8 bases. Per the germline V gene, CDR1 is MNHEY and CDR2 is SMNVEV (reference sequence). V shed 1 base and J 2 bases; nucleotides not matched to a gene: 3. The CDR3 spans 16 residues. The DNA for the CDR3 is TGTGCCAGCAGTTTATGGGCAGGGGGCAACACCGGGGAGCTGTTTTTT. This translates into CASSLWAGGNTGELFF.

This clone was detected only once. The chain has TRBV4-2 and TRBJ2-3; TRBD2 agrees at 13 bases. Germline CDR1 LGHNA, CDR2 YNFKEQ. The CDR3 has 18 amino acids. V was clipped by 3 bases and J by 4 bases; unmatched bases: 10. CDR3 sequence reads: CASSHAFTSGRAPDTQYF. CDR3 nucleotides: TGTGCCAGCAGCCATGCTTTCACTAGCGGGAGGGCCCCAGATACGCAGTATTTT.

This chain uses TRBV7-3 with TRBJ2-3; D not resolved. CDR1 is SGHTA, CDR2 FQGTGA, per germline. V dropped 5 bases and J dropped 6 bases, with 24 bases sitting between them. This CDR3 is 17 amino acids long. CDR3 DNA: TGTGCCAGCAGCCCCCAACACGGTGGTTCTCTCATGGATACGCAGTATTTT. It yields the protein CASSPQHGGSLMDTQYF.

CDR3: CASSQDAGGPNYGYTF. The DNA of the CDR3 is TGCGCCAGCAGCCAAGACGCCGGGGGACCGAACTATGGCTACACCTTC. V gene TRBV4-3 combines with J gene TRBJ1-2; tentative D call: TRBD1 (5 bases). CDR3 size: 16 residues. Trimming removed 0 bases at V and 2 bases at J, with 13 bases between. Germline values: CDR1 LGHNA, CDR2 YSLEER.

The J gene is TRBJ2-1, the V gene TRBV5-5; 12 bases map to TRBD2. V lost 0 bases and J lost 12; bases outside the gene matches: 13. Germline V gene sequence: CDR1 SGHKS, CDR2 YYEKEE (reference sequence). The CDR3 contains 17 residues. The CDR3 DNA follows: TGTGCCAGCAGCTTGGCCATACCGGGACTAGCGGGTTATCGGCAGTTCTTC. Translating it yields CASSLAIPGLAGYRQFF.

V gene TRBV30 combines with J gene TRBJ2-7; 10 bases are a match to TRBD1. From germline, CDR1 is GTSNPN and CDR2 SVGIG (reference sequence). The CDR3 runs to 17 residues. J gave up 7 bases and V 3 bases, and 18 bases lay outside the gene matches. In nucleotides, the CDR3 is TGTGCCTGGAGCTTCAATTCCGGGACAGGGGCCCCGAGGGAGCAGTACTTC. Encoded protein: CAWSFNSGTGAPREQYF.

The genes are TRBV7-6 and TRBJ2-7; 8 positions match TRBD1. Trimming removed 5 bases from V and 2 bases from J; junction bases left unmatched: 11. This CDR3 has 16 amino acids. The germline V gene has CDR1 SGHVS and CDR2 FNYEAQ. In nucleotides, the CDR3 is TGTGCCAGCAGCCGACGGGCAGGGGGCGTCACCTACGAGCAGTACTTC. Its protein product is CASSRRAGGVTYEQYF.

The rearrangement links TRBV19 to TRBJ1-5; the match to TRBD1 covers 10 bases. J gave up 5 bases and V 4 bases, and 11 bases lay outside the gene matches. CDR3 length: 17 residues. The germline V gene encodes CDR1 LNHDA and CDR2 SQIVND (reference sequence). The CDR3 here is CASSNTGTGADHQPQHF. The CDR3 region has the DNA TGTGCCAGTAGTAACACCGGGACAGGGGCGGATCATCAGCCCCAGCATTTT.

The J gene is TRBJ2-3, the V gene TRBV4-1; no firm D call. There are 15 residues in the CDR3. From germline, CDR1 is MGHRA and CDR2 YSYEKL. V lost 0 bases, J lost 4 bases, and 11 bases lay in between. The CDR3: CASSQEARTPDTQYF. The CDR3 bases are TGCGCCAGCAGCCAAGAAGCCAGGACCCCAGATACGCAGTATTTT.

This clone was recorded once. The chain links TRBV7-3 to TRBJ2-2; a possible D gene is TRBD2 (6 bases). The CDR3 is 18 residues long. CDR1 SGHTA and CDR2 FQGTGA come from the germline V gene. Between the trimmed V and J ends, which lost 1 base and 6 bases, there was a span of 21 bases. The CDR3 DNA sequence: TGTGCCAGCAGCTTAATGGGAGGCGGTAGAGCCCCTTCCGGGGAGCTGTTTTTT. Encoded protein: CASSLMGGGRAPSGELFF.

The V and J genes are TRBV9 and TRBJ1-2; 7 nucleotides match TRBD1. The CDR3 runs 15 residues. The ends lost 4 bases at V and 4 bases at J; junction bases unmatched: 10. Per the germline V gene, CDR1 is SGDLS and CDR2 is YYNGEE. The CDR3 reads CASSSSRGIGYGYTF. The CDR3 nucleotides read TGTGCCAGCAGCTCAAGCAGGGGGATCGGCTATGGCTACACCTTC.

This clone was seen only once. The V gene is TRBV29-1, the J gene TRBJ1-1, with 9 bases matching TRBD1. Germline CDR1 reads SQVTM; CDR2 reads ANQGSEA. V lost 1 base, J lost 2 bases, and 2 bases stayed unmatched. The CDR3 extends over 14 amino acids. Here the CDR3 DNA reads TGCAGCGTTGAAGTGGACAGGGGAAACACTGAAGCTTTCTTT. As protein: CSVEVDRGNTEAFF. The variable domain in full, completed from reference TRBV29-1 and TRBJ1-1, reads SAVISQKPSRDICQRGTSLTIQCQVDSQVTMMFWYRQQPGQSLTLIATANQGSEATYESGFVIDKFPISRPNLTFSTLTVSNMSPEDSSIYLCSVEVDRGNTEAFFGQGTRLTVV.

The rearrangement uses TRBV6-6 and TRBJ2-5; no clear D gene. V was trimmed by 2 bases and J by 5 bases, leaving 15 bases between them. Germline V lookup: CDR1 MNHNY, CDR2 SVGAGI (reference sequence). The CDR3 totals 15 residues. Written as DNA, the CDR3 is TGTGCCAGCAGTTACCCCCAGAGATCCCGGGAGACCCAGTACTTC. It specifies CASSYPQRSRETQYF.

The chain employs TRBV30 and TRBJ2-5; D gene ambiguous. Trimming stripped 0 bases from V and 3 bases from J, with 14 bases between. The CDR3 covers 15 residues. Germline assignment: CDR1 GTSNPN and CDR2 SVGIG (reference sequence). The CDR3 is CAWSVKLYREETQYF. In DNA, the CDR3 is TGTGCCTGGAGTGTTAAGTTGTACAGAGAAGAGACCCAGTACTTC.

This clone was found once. The rearrangement joins TRBV4-1 to TRBJ2-1; 8 bases map to TRBD2. Germline loops: CDR1 MGHRA, CDR2 YSYEKL. This CDR3 contains 19 residues. V was clipped by 3 bases and J by 0 bases; unmatched bases: 13. CDR3 DNA: TGCGCCAGCAGCCAGGGGGGAAGCGGGAGCAGATCCTCCTACAATGAGCAGTTCTTC. Protein: CASSQGGSGSRSSYNEQFF.

The chain carries TRBV9 and TRBJ2-3; the match to TRBD1 covers 8 bases. V gave up 6 bases and J gave up 4 bases; unmatched junction bases: 7. The length of the CDR3 is 14 residues. Per germline, CDR1 SGDLS and CDR2 YYNGEE. Here the CDR3 reads CASNENRGSDTQYF. As DNA, the CDR3 is TGTGCCAGCAATGAGAACAGGGGGTCAGATACGCAGTATTTT. The whole variable domain, remainder taken from reference TRBV9 and TRBJ2-3, is DSGVTQTPKHLITATGQRVTLRCSPRSGDLSVYWYQQSLDQGLQFLIQYYNGEERAKGNILERFSAQQFPDLHSELNLSSLELGDSALYFCASNENRGSDTQYFGPGTRLTVL.

The chain links TRBV9 to TRBJ2-5; TRBD2 matches 7 bases. The CDR3 consists of 15 residues. Germline V gene sequence: CDR1 SGDLS, CDR2 YYNGEE. Losses at the gene ends were 0 bases for V and 5 bases for J; bases not matched to a gene: 7. CDR3 sequence reads: CASSVEAGDGETQYF. The CDR3 DNA reads TGTGCCAGCAGCGTAGAGGCGGGAGACGGGGAGACCCAGTACTTC.

CDR3 amino acids: CASSRDSKSYTF. The CDR3 nucleotides read TGTGCCAGCAGCCGGGACAGTAAAAGCTACACCTTC. The chain combines TRBV7-3 with TRBJ1-2, with TRBD1 matching 7 bases. This CDR3 is built from 12 residues. The V gene's germline CDR1 is SGHTA and CDR2 FQGTGA. The V segment lost 5 bases and the J segment 9 bases; nucleotides outside the gene matches: 6.

The gene calls are TRBV7-8 and TRBJ2-4; 11 nucleotides align to TRBD1. The CDR3 covers 13 residues. Germline V lookup: CDR1 SGHVS, CDR2 FQNEAQ. The V gene end was trimmed by 5 bases and the J gene end by 8 bases; junction bases not matched to a gene: 2. CDR3 nucleotide sequence: TGTGCCAGCAGCCCGGACAGGGGGCACATTCAGTACTTC. This gives the protein CASSPDRGHIQYF.

The chain employs TRBV10-3 and TRBJ1-5; D perhaps matches TRBD1 (5 bases). The CDR3 is 14 residues long. Germline CDR1 reads ENHRY; CDR2 reads SYGVKD. V shed 2 bases and J shed 7 bases, with 12 bases lying between them. CDR3 protein: CAISEEGLRQPQHF. The CDR3 coding sequence is TGTGCCATCAGTGAGGAGGGGTTAAGGCAGCCCCAGCATTTT.

The V call is TRBV5-1, the J call TRBJ2-3; D not resolved. The V gene lost 0 bases and the J gene lost 0 bases, with 14 bases spanning the gap. The germline V gene has CDR1 SGHRS and CDR2 YFSETQ. The CDR3 has 17 amino acids. CDR3: CASSLGRKDTSTDTQYF. As DNA, the CDR3 is TGCGCCAGCAGCTTGGGGCGGAAAGATACTAGCACAGATACGCAGTATTTT.

The chain joins TRBV15 to TRBJ1-1, with TRBD1 matching 8 bases. V was pared by 2 bases and J by 6 bases, with 2 bases of the junction left unmatched. The CDR3 has 13 amino acids. Germline V gene lookup returns CDR1 LNHNV and CDR2 YYDKDF (reference sequence). DNA for the CDR3: TGTGCCACCAGCAGACAGGGGGCCGCTGAAGCTTTCTTT. It codes for CATSRQGAAEAFF.

This chain links TRBV7-9 with TRBJ1-2; 8 nucleotides line up with TRBD1. Germline V gene lookup returns CDR1 SEHNR and CDR2 FQNEAQ (reference sequence). There are 14 residues in the CDR3. J lost 8 bases, V lost 2 bases, and 7 bases had no gene match. For the CDR3, the DNA is TGTGCCAGCAGCTTAACTCAGGGGGCGAAGGGCTACACCTTC. It specifies CASSLTQGAKGYTF.

The chain links TRBV7-3 to TRBJ2-6; 9 bases align to TRBD1. The V gene's germline CDR1 is SGHTA and CDR2 FQGTGA. The CDR3 has 18 residues. V lost 3 bases to trimming and J lost 0 bases; unmatched junction nucleotides: 6. The CDR3 is CASSFRDRDYSGANVLTF. The CDR3 DNA sequence: TGTGCCAGCAGCTTCCGGGACAGGGATTACTCTGGGGCCAACGTCCTGACTTTC.

This rearrangement joins TRBV30 to TRBJ2-1, with 7 bases aligning to TRBD2. The CDR3 is made up of 15 amino acids. J lost 6 bases, V lost 0 bases, and 8 bases had no gene match. The germline V gene has CDR1 GTSNPN and CDR2 SVGIG (reference sequence). CDR3 sequence (DNA): TGTGCCTGGAGTGTACTCGCGGGAGTGGGCAATGAGCAGTTCTTC. The encoded protein is CAWSVLAGVGNEQFF.

This chain connects TRBV28 to TRBJ2-1; 7 bases match TRBD2. J gave up 6 bases and V 3 bases, and 8 bases lay outside the gene matches. Per the germline V gene, CDR1 is MDHEN and CDR2 is SYDVKM. The CDR3 is 15 residues long. This CDR3 reads CASSLDGRQVNEQFF. CDR3 coding DNA: TGTGCCAGCAGTTTGGACGGGAGGCAGGTCAATGAGCAGTTCTTC.

Here the CDR3 reads CASSQGKPGQGAGALDEQYF. The CDR3 DNA reads TGTGCCAGCAGCCAAGGAAAACCTGGACAGGGGGCGGGTGCGTTGGACGAGCAGTACTTC. This rearrangement joins TRBV14 to TRBJ2-7; 11 bases map to TRBD1. The CDR3 consists of 20 residues. From germline, CDR1 is SGHDN and CDR2 FVKESK. The ends lost 1 base at V and 5 bases at J; junction bases unmatched: 19.

The rearrangement links TRBV9 to TRBJ2-1; D possibly corresponds to TRBD1 (5 bases). The CDR3 has 14 amino acids. The germline V gene encodes CDR1 SGDLS and CDR2 YYNGEE. V gave up 4 bases and J gave up 1 base, with 9 bases separating them. The CDR3 bases are TGTGCCAGCAGCCCCCCAGGGTCCTACAATGAGCAGTTCTTC. It yields the protein CASSPPGSYNEQFF.

The chain uses TRBV7-6 and TRBJ2-7, with 9 bases identical to TRBD1. CDR3 size: 15 residues. Unmatched junction bases numbered 4, after V lost 2 bases and J lost 2 bases. Per germline, CDR1 SGHVS and CDR2 FNYEAQ. CDR3 residues: CASSLYRGRPYEQYF. The CDR3 DNA follows: TGTGCCAGCAGCTTATACAGGGGGCGCCCCTACGAGCAGTACTTC.

The rearrangement uses TRBV27 and TRBJ2-3; the D is unclear. The germline V gene has CDR1 MNHEY and CDR2 SMNVEV (reference sequence). V lost 0 bases to trimming and J lost 4 bases, with 2 bases between them. The CDR3 covers 12 residues. The CDR3 nucleotides read TGTGCCAGCAGTTTATCGCCAGATACGCAGTATTTT. Translated, it gives CASSLSPDTQYF.